This TCR beta chain appears in the sequencing data of a study of regulatory T cells in long-lasting Graves disease. Study-level findings and limits: It was in persistent disease that TRBV28, TRBJ1-2 and TRBJ2-5 were favored.

This clonotype has a count of ten or more. What it binds is unknown. V lost 4 bases, J lost 3 bases, and 4 bases lay in between. The CDR3 contains 11 residues. Germline assignment: CDR1 SGHRS and CDR2 YFSETQ. Library construction for TCR beta used iRepertoire HTBI primers and Arm-PCR of CDR3 regions. TCRdb reprocessed the multiplex PCR reads with MiXCR, giving one entry per CDR3 protein. There are 560,000 or so distinct CDR3 sequences in the sample; about 16% occur only once, and 12% lies in the top ten. Time point indicated: newly diagnosed GD, antithyroid drugs for less than 3 months. Construction of the TCR library relied on RNA isolated from PBMCs. These data were also filed under a second study, of T cells in Graves' hyperthyroidism and ophthalmopathy.

The clonotype comes from a man younger than 30 with Graves disease. The gene calls are TRBV5-1 and TRBJ1-1, with D unclear. Sequenced material: peripheral blood mononuclear cells (PBMCs), taken at new diagnosis, from a patient treated with antithyroid drugs. The CDR3 nucleotides read TGCGCCAGCAGCATGGACACTGAAGCTTTCTTT. This encodes CASSMDTEAFF.